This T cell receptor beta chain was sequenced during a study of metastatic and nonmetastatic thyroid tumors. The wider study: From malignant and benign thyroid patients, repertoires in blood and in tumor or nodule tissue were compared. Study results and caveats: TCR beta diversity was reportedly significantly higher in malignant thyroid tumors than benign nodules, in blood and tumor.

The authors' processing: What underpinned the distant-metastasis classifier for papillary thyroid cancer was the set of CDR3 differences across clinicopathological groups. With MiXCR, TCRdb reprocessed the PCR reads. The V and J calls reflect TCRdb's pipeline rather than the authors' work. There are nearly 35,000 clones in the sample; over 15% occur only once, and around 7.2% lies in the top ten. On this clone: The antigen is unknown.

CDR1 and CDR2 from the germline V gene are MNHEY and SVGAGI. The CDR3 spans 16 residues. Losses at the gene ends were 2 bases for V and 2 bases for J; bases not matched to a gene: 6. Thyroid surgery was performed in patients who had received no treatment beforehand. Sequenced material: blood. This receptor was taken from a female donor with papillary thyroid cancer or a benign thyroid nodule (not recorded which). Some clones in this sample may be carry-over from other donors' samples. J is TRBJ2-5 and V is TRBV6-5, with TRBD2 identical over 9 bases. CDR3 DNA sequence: TGTGCCAGCAGTTACCGTGTTCTAGCGGGACAAGAGACCCAGTACTTC. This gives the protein CASSYRVLAGQETQYF.